This TCR beta chain was captured by sequencing in a study of CD8 T cells in ankylosing spondylitis. TCRdb called the 5' RACE reads again in MiXCR, with one record for every CDR3 protein. The data hold roughly 180,000 distinct CDR3 sequences, with around 13% observed a single time. This clonotype was counted only a few times. Its cognate antigen is unknown. Germline V lookup: CDR1 DFQATT, CDR2 SNEGSKA (reference sequence). V shed 0 bases and J shed 2 bases, with 20 bases lying between them. The CDR3 runs to 17 residues. Study-wide results and caveats: In the blood and synovial fluid of reactive arthritis, some motif variants had been previously reported. Within matched ankylosing spondylitis synovial fluid, disease-linked clones were reportedly significantly enriched.

This chain joins TRBV20-1 and TRBJ2-7, with D perhaps assigned TRBD1 or TRBD2 (6 bases each). This TCR came from a male donor with ankylosing spondylitis or in good health (not recorded which). The sample was blood, either unsorted or a sorted T cell fraction (not recorded which). The CDR3 reads CSARDLQEGGPPYEQYF. The CDR3 DNA sequence: TGCAGTGCTAGAGATCTCCAGGAGGGGGGACCGCCCTACGAGCAGTACTTC.